This T cell receptor (beta chain) was identified in a study of T cells in Graves' hyperthyroidism and ophthalmopathy (dated by TCRdb to about 2019). For the wider study: Peripheral blood was sampled at the time of initial diagnosis, prior to any treatment. A discovery cohort of about 96 patients, approximately 45 with Graves' ophthalmopathy and fewer than 65 with stable Graves' hyperthyroidism, was used to find distinguishing TCR V-J signatures. Prospective prediction of ophthalmopathy was tested in an independent validation cohort of 18 to 20 hyperthyroidism patients and 17 patients who later progressed to ophthalmopathy. The 85 to 100 discovery patients were randomly split 7:3 into training and test sets. The study also compared thyroid tissue and blood T-cell repertoires from a handful of Graves' hyperthyroidism patients. After blood sampling, hyperthyroidism patients were treated with methimazole at a starting dose of 30 mg daily, and ophthalmopathy patients were treated with high-dose intravenous methylprednisolone. The paper reports TCR Vbeta CDR3 sequencing of approximately 140 peripheral blood samples: 40 to 45 ophthalmopathy, approximately 74 hyperthyroidism and approximately 17 progressor patients. Study-wide conclusions, independent of this receptor: Ophthalmopathy was separated from stable hyperthyroidism by a 13 V-J signature model, with roughly 88% sensitivity and about 81% specificity obtained in cross-validation and 80%/75% obtained in testing. No statistical method was used to set the sample size in advance, and investigators knew the group allocation. Most expanded thyroid clonotypes (frequency above 0.001) were also detected in blood, suggesting blood repertoires may reflect thyroid immune responses. During validation, the model predicted progression to ophthalmopathy a median of around six months ahead of onset, with almost 71% sensitivity and about 72% specificity.

A remark on this clonotype: The target of this receptor is not known. One base away there is no much larger clone; base qualities are not given.

TCR beta CDR3 regions were amplified from RNA transcripts. The TCR CDR3 was subjected to a first round of RT-PCR using the HTBI primer set and the Qiagen OneStep RT-PCR kit. Libraries were constructed in a second round of multiplex PCR, after which size selection and purification were carried out. Libraries were sequenced paired-end with 100 bp reads on an Illumina HiSeq2000. The study's processing was this. SOAPnuke was used to process the raw data, with reads discarded if the reads contained adapters or uncalled bases, had a mean Phred below 15, or lacked an exact constant-primer or identifier match. COPE v1.2.5 was used to merge high-quality paired reads, and clonotypes were defined as unique nucleotide sequences. MiTCR v1.1 was used to align clonotypes to the IMGT TRBV, TRBD and TRBJ reference segments. The analysis was restricted to V-J combinations with a frequency above 0.0001, which together covered roughly 99% of the repertoires. The TCS score was defined as the ratio of F50 (clonal expansion) to E x V (chaos), calculated using BLOSUM62-based TCRdist between CDR3 peptides within each V-J. Welch's t-statistics and random forest reduced 514 V-J features to some 14, which were used in a naive Bayes classifier (R e1071). The public reads were reprocessed in TCRdb via fastp at Q25 and MiXCR, keeping in-frame beta chains. Each entry merges the rows of one CDR3 protein and shows their most common DNA and genes. What appears here as the V and J calls and clone size reflects TCRdb's work, not the paper's. The sample has approximately 410,000 distinct CDR3 sequences on record, about an eighth of them singletons. The top ten constitute 5.3% of the sample.

The germline V gene sets CDR1 to MNHEY and CDR2 to SVGEGT. At the junction V is shortened by 6 bases and J by 2 bases, with 11 bases in between. Spanning cysteine to phenylalanine, the CDR3 consists of 14 amino acids. CDR3 DNA is the only sequence kept; it has 42 bases, read in frame from the first base. A patient counted as having stable Graves' hyperthyroidism if no progression to ophthalmopathy occurred over 18 months of follow-up. Hyperthyroidism patients were newly diagnosed, with disease duration under 2 months, and aged 18 to 65 years. Patients with uncontrolled infections, other autoimmune diseases, pregnancy or lactation were excluded. Diagnoses relied on clinical symptoms, serum thyroxine and TRAb, thyroid ultrasound and orbital computed tomography. Ficoll-Paque density gradient centrifugation was used to isolate PBMCs from about 10 ml of fresh peripheral blood. Trizol reagent was used to extract total RNA, and RNA quality was then checked on an Agilent 2100 Bioanalyzer.

The sequence joins TRBV6-2 or TRBV6-3 to TRBJ1-3, with no confidently assigned D gene. The TCR originated in a woman in her late teens or twenties with Graves' hyperthyroidism. Sequencing input: blood. The DNA reads as follows: TGTGCCAGCAGCTACCCGGAGGCTGGAAACACCATATATTTT. This sequence encodes CASSYPEAGNTIYF.